Presented here are 27 T cell receptor beta chains from one specimen sequenced in a study of T cells in Graves' hyperthyroidism and ophthalmopathy. TCR beta CDR3 sequences were amplified from RNA transcripts. First-round RT-PCR with HTBI primers amplified the TCR CDR3 region. MiXCR was run by TCRdb on the multiplex PCR reads, yielding one entry per CDR3 protein. The sample yields some 440,000 distinct CDR3 sequences, about a sixth seen once. Sequencing was done on a sample of blood. The receptors originated from a woman under 30 with Graves' hyperthyroidism.

The chain joins TRBV7-6 to TRBJ2-5; no clear D. This CDR3 has 13 amino acids. Germline lookup yields CDR1 SGHVS and CDR2 FNYEAQ. V lost 5 bases, J lost 5 bases, and 12 bases lay in between. As DNA, the CDR3 is TGTGCCAGCAGCCTAGGAAGAATGGAGACCCAGTACTTC. This encodes CASSLGRMETQYF. Combining the CDR3 with reference TRBV7-6 and TRBJ2-5 gives the whole variable domain GAGVSQSPRYKVTKRGQDVALRCDPISGHVSLYWYRQALGQGPEFLTYFNYEAQQDKSGLPNDRFSAERPEGSISTLTIQRTEQRDSAMYRCASSLGRMETQYFGPGTRLLVL.

The chain has TRBV7-9 and TRBJ2-1, with TRBD2 matching 7 bases. The germline V gene encodes CDR1 SEHNR and CDR2 FQNEAQ (reference sequence). The CDR3 covers 15 residues. The trim removed 2 bases at V and 7 bases at J, leaving 8 bases unmatched. The CDR3 loop reads CASSLRGEGRNEQFF. DNA of the CDR3: TGTGCCAGCAGCTTACGGGGGGAGGGCCGGAATGAGCAGTTCTTC. The full variable domain, with the rest looked up from reference TRBV7-9 and TRBJ2-1, is DTGVSQNPRHKITKRGQNVTFRCDPISEHNRLYWYRQTLGQGPEFLTYFQNEAQLEKSRLLSDRFSAERPKGSFSTLEIQRTEQGDSAMYLCASSLRGEGRNEQFFGPGTRLTVL.

The chain links TRBV12-5 to TRBJ1-2; D may be TRBD1 (6 bases). The germline V and J ends were trimmed by 6 bases and 5 bases, with 13 bases remaining between them. The CDR3 contains 13 residues. Germline V gene data show CDR1 as LGHNT and CDR2 as FRNRAP. The chain's CDR3 is CASGPGGLYGYTF. As DNA, the CDR3 is TGTGCTAGTGGCCCCGGGGGGCTTTATGGCTACACCTTC.

This clonotype appeared many times. The chain recombines TRBV20-1 with TRBJ2-3, with D perhaps TRBD2 (5 bases). The V end was cut by 6 bases, the J end by 4 bases, with 11 bases between. Looked up from germline, CDR1 is DFQATT and CDR2 is SNEGSKA (reference sequence). CDR3 length equals 12 residues. The CDR3 DNA is TGCAGTGCCCGACTACCCGCAGATACGCAGTATTTT. This encodes CSARLPADTQYF.

Ten or more counts support this clonotype. The genes are TRBV3-1 and TRBJ1-1, with no clear D. Looked up from germline, CDR1 is LGHDT and CDR2 is YNNKEL (reference sequence). With 6 bases removed from V and 0 bases from J, the gap between germline ends came to 8 bases. This CDR3 has 13 residues. The CDR3 nucleotides are TGTGCCAGCAGGGGAAACATGAACACTGAAGCTTTCTTT. Translating gives CASRGNMNTEAFF.

At least ten counts were recorded for this clonotype. This chain links TRBV29-1 with TRBJ1-1, with D tentatively TRBD1 (6 bases). V was cut by 6 bases and J by 0 bases, with 11 bases left in between. Germline V lookup: CDR1 SQVTM, CDR2 ANQGSEA. The CDR3 is 13 residues long. This CDR3 is CSVKDSMNTEAFF. Written as DNA, the CDR3 is TGCAGCGTAAAGGACAGTATGAACACTGAAGCTTTCTTT.

This clonotype was seen repeatedly, ten times or more. The rearrangement joins TRBV20-1 to TRBJ1-1; D possibly corresponds to TRBD1 (5 bases). The CDR3 runs 13 residues. The ends were cut back, 6 bases at V and 4 bases at J, with 15 bases in the middle. Germline lookup yields CDR1 DFQATT and CDR2 SNEGSKA (reference sequence). The CDR3 protein is CSATLRGGTEAFF. CDR3 nucleotides: TGCAGTGCAACCCTACGGGGGGGCACTGAAGCTTTCTTT.

This clonotype was counted at least ten times. The chain joins TRBV6-2 or TRBV6-3 to TRBJ2-7; 9 bases are shared with TRBD2. With 6 bases clipped from V and 5 bases from J, the junction kept 5 bases outside the gene matches. This CDR3 is 13 amino acids long. The germline gives CDR1 MNHEY, CDR2 SVGEGT. The CDR3: CASRSGRRDEQYF. CDR3 DNA: TGTGCCAGCAGGAGCGGGAGGCGGGACGAGCAGTACTTC.

Ten or more counts support this clonotype. V gene TRBV12-3 or TRBV12-4 combines with J gene TRBJ1-2; unclear D gene. This CDR3 comprises 12 residues. V was trimmed by 6 bases and J by 3 bases, leaving 8 bases between them. The CDR3 bases are TGTGCCAGCAGCTCCCGATACTATGGCTACACCTTC. Translated, it gives CASSSRYYGYTF.

This clonotype was recorded many times. V usage is TRBV12-3 or TRBV12-4 and J usage is TRBJ1-1; no definite D call. Deletions cut 3 bases from V and 4 bases from J, with 12 bases between. This CDR3 is built from 14 residues. The CDR3 DNA follows: TGTGCCAGCAGTTTTTCTGTGGGATCCACTGAAGCTTTCTTT. Translation: CASSFSVGSTEAFF.

This clonotype was detected a few times. The chain couples TRBV5-6 to TRBJ1-2; D not resolved. Germline CDR1 SGHDT, CDR2 YYEEEE. This CDR3 has 15 amino acids. The germline V and J ends were trimmed by 0 bases and 8 bases, with 17 bases remaining between them. CDR3 nucleotides: TGTGCCAGCAGCTTGGTCATTTTCTCCTACGGAGGCTACACCTTC. Translating it yields CASSLVIFSYGGYTF.

This clonotype has at least ten counts. The V call is TRBV3-1, the J call TRBJ1-3, with D unclear. Germline CDR1 reads LGHDT; CDR2 reads YNNKEL (reference sequence). V gave up 2 bases and J gave up 6 bases, with 8 bases separating them. The CDR3 contains 13 residues. The CDR3, as DNA: TGTGCCAGCAGCCAACTTCAAGTAAACACCATATATTTT. Translating gives CASSQLQVNTIYF.

The chain carries TRBV12-3 or TRBV12-4 and TRBJ2-5; perhaps D is TRBD1 or TRBD2 (5 bases each). Trimming took off 4 bases at V and 5 bases at J, with 17 bases between the two ends. There are 15 residues in the CDR3. For the CDR3, the DNA is TGTGCCAGCAGTTCCCTCCGGGGCTTCCAGGAGACCCAGTACTTC. Protein: CASSSLRGFQETQYF.

The chain employs TRBV11-3 and TRBJ2-2; maybe TRBD2 (6 bases). The germline V gene encodes CDR1 SGHNT and CDR2 YENEEA. The CDR3 contains 18 residues. Trimming took off 6 bases at V and 5 bases at J, with 25 bases between the two ends. CDR3 in amino acids: CASSLISSGVFRTGELFF. The CDR3, as DNA: TGTGCCAGCAGTCTAATATCATCGGGAGTTTTCAGGACCGGGGAGCTGTTTTTT.

The chain joins TRBV4-1 to TRBJ1-5, with a tentative D call TRBD1 (5 bases). The ends were cut back, 5 bases at V and 1 base at J, with 12 bases in the middle. There are 15 residues in the CDR3. Germline assignment: CDR1 MGHRA and CDR2 YSYEKL. The CDR3 DNA is TGCGCCAGCAGCTCCCGGGACGGCAGCAATCAGCCCCAGCATTTT. Protein sequence: CASSSRDGSNQPQHF.

The V call is TRBV7-2, the J call TRBJ2-4; the D is unclear. The CDR3 runs 16 residues. Germline CDR1 SGHTA, CDR2 FQGNSA. Deletions cut 1 base from V and 0 bases from J, with 10 bases between. This CDR3 reads CASSLDSGIAKNIQYF. The CDR3 DNA follows: TGTGCCAGCAGCTTAGATTCAGGCATAGCCAAAAACATTCAGTACTTC.

At least ten counts were recorded for this clonotype. The gene calls are TRBV10-3 and TRBJ2-3; TRBD1 is a possible D gene (6 bases). CDR3 length: 15 amino acids. Germline values: CDR1 ENHRY, CDR2 SYGVKD. Trimming removed 3 bases at V and 2 bases at J, with 12 bases between. The CDR3 bases are TGTGCCATCAGTGATTGGGACATCAACACAGATACGCAGTATTTT. Translating gives CAISDWDINTDTQYF.

This clonotype was counted between two and nine times. V usage is TRBV4-1 and J usage is TRBJ1-3, with D perhaps TRBD1 (5 bases). Germline values: CDR1 MGHRA, CDR2 YSYEKL. The germline V and J ends were trimmed by 4 bases and 0 bases, with 22 bases remaining between them. This CDR3 is 19 amino acids long. The CDR3 DNA sequence: TGCGCCAGCAGCCCAGGGATGGGGGGTCGGGAGGGCTCTGGAAACACCATATATTTT. Protein sequence: CASSPGMGGREGSGNTIYF.

This clonotype was detected ten times or more. This chain joins TRBV11-2 and TRBJ1-2, with TRBD1 matching 9 bases. The CDR3 loop spans 13 amino acids. The V gene end was trimmed by 5 bases and the J gene end by 8 bases; junction bases not matched to a gene: 6. Per the germline V gene, CDR1 is SGHAT and CDR2 is FQNNGV. Here the CDR3 reads CASSLTGGRGYTF. In DNA form, the CDR3 reads TGTGCCAGCAGCCTCACAGGGGGCCGAGGCTACACCTTC.

There are many counts of this clonotype. J is TRBJ2-7 and V is TRBV10-3; 10 bases are shared with TRBD2. The junction had 12 bases not matched to a gene; V was cut back by 6 bases and J by 4 bases. The CDR3 spans 16 residues. The germline gives CDR1 ENHRY, CDR2 SYGVKD. The CDR3 DNA is TGTGCCATCAGCTCTCCATCTAGCGGGAGTCCTTACGAGCAGTACTTC. Translating gives CAISSPSSGSPYEQYF.

This clonotype showed up many times. The chain recombines TRBV5-1 with TRBJ2-1, with D possibly being TRBD2 (5 bases). The germline V and J ends were trimmed by 0 bases and 10 bases, with 11 bases remaining between them. This CDR3 contains 13 residues. Germline lookup yields CDR1 SGHRS and CDR2 YFSETQ. CDR3 loop: CASSLVRAGEQFF. The CDR3 DNA sequence: TGCGCCAGCAGCTTGGTGCGGGCGGGCGAGCAGTTCTTC.

On this clonotype: This could be a read error, since a much larger clone is one nucleotide away. The chain has TRBV5-5 and TRBJ2-2; 7 nucleotides line up with TRBD2. Germline CDR1 reads SGHKS; CDR2 reads YYEKEE (reference sequence). This CDR3 is 16 amino acids long. CDR3 coding DNA: TGTGCCAGCAGCTTGGCCCTAGCGGTGAACACCGGGGGGCTGTTTTTT. It yields the protein CASSLALAVNTGGLFF.

Notes on this clonotype: A much larger clone lies a single base off, so this may be a read error. The chain couples TRBV27 to TRBJ1-1; 7 nucleotides align to TRBD1. The germline V gene encodes CDR1 MNHEY and CDR2 SMNVEV (reference sequence). V gave up 8 bases and J gave up 0 bases; unmatched junction bases: 6. This CDR3 is built from 14 residues. The CDR3: CASGKGQMNTEAFF. The CDR3 region has the DNA TGTGCCAGCGGTAAGGGACAGATGAACACTGAAGCTTTCTTT.

This clonotype was counted a single time. A much larger clone lies one base from this, so it may be a read error. The rearrangement joins TRBV12-3 or TRBV12-4 to TRBJ2-1; D gene uncertain. Trimming left V 6 bases short and J 6 bases short, with 12 bases between. This CDR3 comprises 13 residues. The CDR3 DNA follows: TGTGCCAGCAGGACCCGGATAGTCAATGAGCAGTTCTTC. Its translation is CASRTRIVNEQFF.

This clonotype appeared a few times. The chain couples TRBV20-1 to TRBJ2-5; 8 nucleotides line up with TRBD2. V gave up 6 bases and J gave up 4 bases; unmatched junction bases: 4. CDR1 is DFQATT and CDR2 is SNEGSKA in the germline V gene (reference sequence). This CDR3 has 12 residues. The CDR3 sequence: CSATGLGETQYF. The CDR3 region has the DNA TGCAGTGCCACGGGACTAGGAGAGACCCAGTACTTC.

Only a few counts were recorded for this clonotype. This chain uses TRBV7-9 with TRBJ2-1, with TRBD2 matching 7 bases. The CDR3 is 16 residues long. V was clipped by 5 bases and J by 8 bases; unmatched bases: 15. Germline V CDR1 and CDR2: SEHNR, FQNEAQ (reference sequence). CDR3 DNA: TGTGCCAGCAGCGTCCCGGGTGCGGGAGTGGGCTATGAGCAGTTCTTC. It specifies CASSVPGAGVGYEQFF.

J is TRBJ1-2 and V is TRBV6-5; D gene unclear. CDR3 length: 14 amino acids. The V gene lost 0 bases and the J gene lost 2 bases, with 7 bases spanning the gap. Germline V CDR1 and CDR2: MNHEY, SVGAGI. CDR3 sequence reads: CASSYSTVNYGYTF. The CDR3 DNA reads TGTGCCAGCAGTTACTCGACGGTAAACTATGGCTACACCTTC.